This T cell receptor (beta chain) was found in a study of T-cell reconstitution after alpha-beta-depleted transplantation in children (dated by TCRdb to about 2016). Background on the whole study: The study quantitatively tracked T-cell immune reconstitution after TCRalphabeta/CD19-depleted allogeneic hematopoietic cell transplantation in children using TCR repertoire profiling.

In its sample, this clonotype was seen many times. What antigen it recognizes has not been identified. Within one base of it there is no much larger clone, and no base qualities were kept. The germline ends are 11 bases apart after V is trimmed by 3 bases and J by 3 bases. The CDR3 holds 14 amino acids from the cysteine to the phenylalanine. Kept here is only the CDR3 DNA, which spans 42 bases and is read in frame from base 1. The library was made by PCR. The sequencer was an Illumina HiSeq 2500. To normalize quantification of the TCRbeta repertoire, the TCR libraries were built with molecular barcoding that relied on unique molecular identifiers. TCRdb trimmed public reads at Q25 via fastp, called clones via MiXCR and kept in-frame beta chains. Each CDR3 protein gets just one entry, which takes the most common genes and DNA from the rows behind it. For this sample there are roughly 590,000 distinct CDR3 sequences; 16% appear just once. Of the sample, under 1.2% falls within the top ten clones.

Sequenced material: PBMCs from the stem cell graft donor, taken from the stem cell graft. The receptor was derived from a human donor who donated a stem cell graft to a child with acute myeloid leukemia. Here the chain combines TRBV12-3 or TRBV12-4 and TRBJ1-1; the D gene is unclear. This receptor has the CDR3 CASSLGKWDTEAFF. The DNA sequence is TGTGCCAGCAGTTTGGGCAAGTGGGACACTGAAGCTTTCTTT.